One and the same sample provided the 2 T cell receptor beta chains below, sequenced in a study of T cells in localized non-small cell lung cancer. Sequenced by immunoSEQ multiplex PCR; TCRdb stores in-frame clones only, minus some. This table has more than 30,000 clones, about 85% appearing once. The specimen was peripheral blood mononuclear cells, collected before any cancer treatment. These receptors came from a man aged 40 to 69 with stage III lung adenocarcinoma.

The CDR3 is CASRSSSYNEQFF. The CDR3 DNA reads TGTGCCAGCAGGTCCAGCTCCTACAATGAGCAGTTCTTC. The chain uses TRBV5-4 and TRBJ2-1, with D unclear. Germline V gene data show CDR1 as SGHNT and CDR2 as YYREEE (reference sequence). V was cut by 5 bases and J by 0 bases, with 6 bases left in between. CDR3 length: 13 amino acids.

J is TRBJ2-1 and V is TRBV4-2; tentatively, D is TRBD1 or TRBD2 (5 bases each). Germline values: CDR1 LGHNA, CDR2 YNFKEQ. The V gene lost 0 bases and the J gene lost 8 bases, with 14 bases spanning the gap. The CDR3 is 15 residues long. The CDR3 here is CASSQDHPRGDEQFF. CDR3 in DNA: TGTGCCAGCAGCCAAGATCACCCGAGAGGGGATGAGCAGTTCTTC.